The clone carrying this T cell receptor (beta chain) was seen just once. The antigen is undetermined. Sequencing used immunoSEQ multiplex PCR; TCRdb keeps in-frame clones, though not all of them. The sample lists about 170,000 clones, 80% to 90% occurring once. After removal of 0 bases from V and 0 bases from J, the junction contained 2 bases not matched to a gene. The length of the CDR3 is 17 residues. Germline CDR1 reads SGHNT; CDR2 reads YYREEE (reference sequence). The entry originates in a study of T cell responses to AZD1222 COVID-19 vaccine. Study findings and constraints: Receipt of two AZD1222 doses was followed by a rise in Spike-specific TCR breadth and depth. White British donors predominated, females outnumbered males, and clonal diversity was possibly underestimated.

The receptor's source is an adult in good health. This specimen consisted of peripheral blood, obtained on day 0 of AZD1222 vaccination. The gene calls are TRBV5-4 and TRBJ2-2; 10 bases map to TRBD2. The CDR3 is CASSLASGGPNTGELFF. CDR3 in DNA: TGTGCCAGCAGCTTGGCTAGCGGGGGCCCGAACACCGGGGAGCTGTTTTTT.